The 27 T cell receptor beta chains in this list originate from one sample, sequenced in a study of CD8+CD57+ T cells in acquired aplastic anemia. For CDR3 and TCR beta VDJ profiling, genomic DNA was the template used. TCRdb ran MiXCR on the reads and lists one entry per CDR3 protein. The table records a few hundred thousand distinct CDR3 sequences, about a third of them present only once. The specimen was sorted CD4+, CD8+, or CD8+CD57+ T cells (not recorded which) from PBMCs. These receptors were obtained from a human donor in good health, serving as a control.

This clonotype has ten or more counts. The V gene is TRBV7-2, the J gene TRBJ2-1; no clear D gene. V was clipped by 1 base and J by 3 bases, with 10 bases between them. From germline, CDR1 is SGHTA and CDR2 FQGNSA. The CDR3 runs to 15 residues. In DNA, the CDR3 is TGTGCCAGCAGCTTAGTATTCGCCGTCTACAATGAGCAGTTCTTC. Encoded protein: CASSLVFAVYNEQFF.

There are many counts of this clonotype. The chain has TRBV20-1 and TRBJ2-1; 9 bases fit TRBD2. The CDR3 loop spans 14 amino acids. The V gene's germline CDR1 is DFQATT and CDR2 SNEGSKA (reference sequence). V gave up 5 bases and J gave up 7 bases; unmatched junction bases: 9. This CDR3 reads CSAPRREGLNEQFF. CDR3 nucleotide sequence: TGCAGTGCTCCTCGGCGGGAGGGCCTAAATGAGCAGTTCTTC.

The chain carries TRBV5-6 and TRBJ1-2; TRBD1 agrees at 8 bases. This CDR3 contains 16 residues. Looked up from germline, CDR1 is SGHDT and CDR2 is YYEEEE. Trimming took 6 bases from V and 5 from J; bases not matched to a gene: 15. The CDR3 region has the DNA TGTGCCAGCACTGTGACAGGGGAACGAGTCGGGTATGGCTACACCTTC. The encoded protein is CASTVTGERVGYGYTF.

For this clonotype: A read error may be the cause here, since a much bigger clone is one base away. V usage is TRBV7-9 and J usage is TRBJ1-3; D uncertain. V was shortened by 5 bases and J by 2 bases, with 10 bases between the two germline ends. This CDR3 contains 14 residues. Germline assignment: CDR1 SEHNR and CDR2 FQNEAQ (reference sequence). CDR3 bases: TGTGCCAGCAGCAGCGACAAGGCTGGAAACACCATATATTTT. Amino acids: CASSSDKAGNTIYF.

This clonotype came up a few times. The chain combines TRBV30 with TRBJ1-3; D is unclear. The germline V gene has CDR1 GTSNPN and CDR2 SVGIG (reference sequence). V was trimmed by 0 bases and J by 4 bases, leaving 10 bases between them. The CDR3 runs 14 residues. CDR3 nucleotide sequence: TGTGCCTGGAGTGTTGGGAACCGGGGAAACACCATATATTTT. Protein product: CAWSVGNRGNTIYF.

Remarks on this clonotype: It is likely a read error, because the conserved phenylalanine at the end of the CDR3 is missing. The DNA is left out, because the CDR3 cannot be placed on it with certainty; the CDR3 is given as TCRdb lists it. This chain joins TRBV7-3 and TRBJ1-6. Germline assignment: CDR1 SGHTA and CDR2 FQGTGA. The CDR3 has 9 residues if both end residues are counted. CDR3 loop: CASSLTTVA.

The genes are TRBV5-1 and TRBJ1-1; no definite D call. Germline lookup yields CDR1 SGHRS and CDR2 YFSETQ. This CDR3 comprises 13 residues. V was pared by 4 bases and J by 0 bases, with 7 bases between. CDR3 nucleotide sequence: TGCGCCAGCAGCCCACAAATGAACACTGAAGCTTTCTTT. It specifies CASSPQMNTEAFF.

This clonotype has a count of ten or more. The chain couples TRBV7-2 to TRBJ1-5; tentative D call: TRBD1 (5 bases). The CDR3 is made up of 15 amino acids. With 7 bases removed from V and 2 bases from J, the gap between germline ends came to 15 bases. CDR1 and CDR2 (germline): SGHTA, FQGNSA. CDR3 in amino acids: CASTQRGGGNQPQHF. DNA of the CDR3: TGTGCCAGCACCCAACGCGGGGGAGGCAATCAGCCCCAGCATTTT.

The chain carries TRBV12-3 or TRBV12-4 and TRBJ2-3, with unresolved D. The CDR3 has 17 amino acids. V was trimmed by 7 bases and J by 3 bases, leaving 23 bases between them. The DNA of the CDR3 is TGTGCCAGCAATTCCGACCAGGACCCTCTCGTGACAGATACGCAGTATTTT. Translation: CASNSDQDPLVTDTQYF.

The chain recombines TRBV29-1 with TRBJ1-4, with 8 bases matching TRBD1. V was clipped by 4 bases and J by 8 bases; unmatched bases: 3. This CDR3 contains 12 residues. The germline V gene encodes CDR1 SQVTM and CDR2 ANQGSEA. The CDR3 spells CSVGTGYEKLFF. CDR3 nucleotides: TGCAGCGTTGGGACAGGGTACGAAAAACTGTTTTTT. Using reference TRBV29-1 and TRBJ1-4 for the parts outside the CDR3, the full variable domain is SAVISQKPSRDICQRGTSLTIQCQVDSQVTMMFWYRQQPGQSLTLIATANQGSEATYESGFVIDKFPISRPNLTFSTLTVSNMSPEDSSIYLCSVGTGYEKLFFGSGTQLSVL.

In DNA, the CDR3 is TGCGCCAGCAGAAGACAGGAGTTGAACACCGGGGAGCTGTTTTTT. Translation gives CASRRQELNTGELFF. This chain connects TRBV5-1 to TRBJ2-2, with a weak D call TRBD1 (6 bases). The CDR3 spans 15 residues. The V end lost 5 bases, the J end lost 1 base, and 12 bases lay between the germline ends. Germline CDR1 SGHRS, CDR2 YFSETQ.

The table lists this clonotype with many counts. The V gene is TRBV5-1, the J gene TRBJ1-6; D is unresolved. Per germline, CDR1 SGHRS and CDR2 YFSETQ. Deletions cut 5 bases from V and 5 bases from J, with 11 bases between. The CDR3 loop spans 14 amino acids. CDR3 protein: CASRPGWDNSPLHF. The CDR3 DNA follows: TGCGCCAGCAGGCCGGGTTGGGATAATTCACCCCTCCACTTT.

This chain uses TRBV11-2 with TRBJ2-1; 7 positions match TRBD2. Germline loops: CDR1 SGHAT, CDR2 FQNNGV. Germline trimming cut 5 bases from V and 4 bases from J; bases unmatched to any gene: 8. This CDR3 contains 15 residues. CDR3 coding DNA: TGTGCCAGCAGCGAAAGCGGGGTGGGTTACAATGAGCAGTTCTTC. It yields the protein CASSESGVGYNEQFF.

This chain joins TRBV12-5 and TRBJ1-5, with D possibly being TRBD1 (6 bases). The length of the CDR3 is 15 residues. The ends were cut back, 6 bases at V and 1 base at J, with 13 bases in the middle. Germline CDR1 is LGHNT and CDR2 is FRNRAP. CDR3 region: CASGNRVVSNQPQHF. The CDR3 coding sequence is TGTGCTAGTGGGAACAGGGTAGTAAGCAATCAGCCCCAGCATTTT.

The gene calls are TRBV2 and TRBJ2-3, with D maybe TRBD1 (6 bases). CDR1 and CDR2 from the germline V gene are SNHLY and FYNNEI. CDR3 size: 15 residues. The V end was cut by 6 bases, the J end by 0 bases, with 13 bases between. The CDR3 DNA sequence: TGTGCCAGCAGCTATAGGGGGTCCAGCACAGATACGCAGTATTTT. Its protein product is CASSYRGSSTDTQYF.

This sequence joins TRBV18 and TRBJ2-7, with no clear D. The CDR3 length is 14 residues. V was shortened by 3 bases and J by 6 bases, with 15 bases between the two germline ends. Germline CDR1 is KGHSH and CDR2 is LQKENI. CDR3 region: CASSPRTGPGEQYF. The CDR3 region has the DNA TGTGCCAGCTCACCCCGGACCGGGCCGGGCGAGCAGTACTTC.

The chain couples TRBV7-2 to TRBJ2-2, with 7 bases fitting TRBD1. Germline V CDR1 and CDR2: SGHTA, FQGNSA. After removal of 3 bases from V and 5 bases from J, the junction contained 3 bases not matched to a gene. CDR3 length: 14 amino acids. CDR3 bases: TGTGCCAGCAGCTTGACAGGGCGAACCGGGGAGCTGTTTTTT. Its translation: CASSLTGRTGELFF.

There are many counts of this clonotype. The V gene is TRBV7-6, the J gene TRBJ2-7; no reliable D call. Per germline, CDR1 SGHVS and CDR2 FNYEAQ. V was clipped by 5 bases and J by 6 bases, with 8 bases between them. The CDR3 extends over 11 amino acids. CDR3 sequence: CASSPIGEQYF. CDR3 DNA: TGTGCCAGCAGCCCGATCGGCGAGCAGTACTTC.

The chain carries TRBV4-3 and TRBJ2-3; 11 positions agree with TRBD2. The CDR3 extends over 16 amino acids. V was clipped by 5 bases and J by 6 bases; unmatched bases: 10. CDR1 LGHNA and CDR2 YSLEER come from the germline V gene. DNA of the CDR3: TGCGCCAGCAGCGAAGCCACTAGCGGGGGTTTGGATACGCAGTATTTT. Translation: CASSEATSGGLDTQYF.

This clonotype was observed many times. J is TRBJ1-2 and V is TRBV29-1; D not certain. V was clipped by 4 bases and J by 6 bases, with 18 bases between them. The CDR3 is 14 residues long. The germline V gene has CDR1 SQVTM and CDR2 ANQGSEA. CDR3 protein: CSVVPNSNPHGYTF. The CDR3, as DNA: TGCAGCGTTGTACCAAACTCAAACCCCCATGGCTACACCTTC.

This clonotype was seen repeatedly, ten times or more. The chain uses TRBV19 and TRBJ1-2; D is uncertain. Trimming removed 5 bases at V and 5 bases at J, with 18 bases between. The CDR3 length is 15 residues. Germline V gene data show CDR1 as LNHDA and CDR2 as SQIVND (reference sequence). CDR3 loop: CASSFPRVGEYGYTF. The CDR3 coding sequence is TGTGCCAGTAGTTTCCCACGAGTCGGCGAGTATGGCTACACCTTC.

The table lists this clonotype with a few counts. V usage is TRBV5-1 and J usage is TRBJ1-1; no clear D. This CDR3 is built from 15 residues. The V gene's germline CDR1 is SGHRS and CDR2 YFSETQ. V was shortened by 1 base and J by 0 bases, with 10 bases between the two germline ends. The CDR3 spells CASSLSAGMNTEAFF. In DNA form, the CDR3 reads TGCGCCAGCAGCTTGTCGGCGGGAATGAACACTGAAGCTTTCTTT.

The chain links TRBV2 to TRBJ1-1; D might be TRBD1 (6 bases). CDR1 and CDR2 (germline): SNHLY, FYNNEI. The CDR3 contains 12 residues. Trimming left V 6 bases short and J 8 bases short, with 13 bases between. DNA of the CDR3: TGTGCCAGCAGGACCTACGACAGGGAAGCTTTCTTT. Translating it yields CASRTYDREAFF.

Many counts were recorded for this clonotype. The chain has TRBV20-1 and TRBJ2-1; 9 positions match TRBD1. The trim removed 4 bases at V and 4 bases at J, leaving 2 bases unmatched. The CDR3 is 13 amino acids. Germline CDR1 and CDR2: DFQATT and SNEGSKA (reference sequence). DNA for the CDR3: TGCAGTGCTACGGACAGGGGTTACAATGAGCAGTTCTTC. Translating it yields CSATDRGYNEQFF.

Ten or more counts support this clonotype. The chain recombines TRBV20-1 with TRBJ2-2; 8 bases are shared with TRBD2. The ends lost 3 bases at V and 4 bases at J; junction bases unmatched: 1. Per germline, CDR1 DFQATT and CDR2 SNEGSKA (reference sequence). The CDR3 is made up of 13 amino acids. This CDR3 reads CSASLAGTGELFF. The CDR3 DNA reads as TGCAGTGCTAGCCTAGCGGGCACCGGGGAGCTGTTTTTT.

The V gene is TRBV6-1, the J gene TRBJ1-1; D is ambiguous. Germline V gene data show CDR1 as MNHNS and CDR2 as SASEGT. This CDR3 has 14 residues. The V gene lost 7 bases and the J gene lost 2 bases, with 14 bases spanning the gap. CDR3: CASTRMGFNTEAFF. CDR3 sequence (DNA): TGTGCCAGCACCCGCATGGGGTTCAACACTGAAGCTTTCTTT.

In the case of this clonotype: This is likely a read error, given that the CDR3 carries no conserved phenylalanine or tryptophan at its end. The V gene is TRBV9, the J gene TRBJ1-1, with D tentatively TRBD1 (6 bases). V was cut by 2 bases and J by 3 bases, with 11 bases left in between. The CDR3 is 14 amino acids. Germline values: CDR1 SGDLS, CDR2 YYNGEE. The CDR3 here is CASSVTGRYTEAFL. The CDR3 DNA sequence: TGTGCCAGCAGCGTTACAGGGCGTTACACTGAAGCTTTCCTT.